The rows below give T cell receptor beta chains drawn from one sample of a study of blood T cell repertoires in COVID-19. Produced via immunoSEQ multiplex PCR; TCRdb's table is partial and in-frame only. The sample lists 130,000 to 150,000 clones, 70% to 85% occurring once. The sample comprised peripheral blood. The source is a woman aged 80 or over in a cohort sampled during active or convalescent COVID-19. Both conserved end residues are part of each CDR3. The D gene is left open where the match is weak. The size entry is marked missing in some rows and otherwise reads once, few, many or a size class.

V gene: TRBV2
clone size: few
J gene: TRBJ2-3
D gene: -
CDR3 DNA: TGTGCCAGCAGTTTCTCCCGGGACTCAGTCACAGATACGCAGTATTTT
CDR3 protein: CASSFSRDSVTDTQYF

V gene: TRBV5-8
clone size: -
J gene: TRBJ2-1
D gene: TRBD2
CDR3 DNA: TGTGCCAGCAGCTTGGAAAGCGGGGGTAGTAATGAGCAGTTCTTC
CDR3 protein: CASSLESGGSNEQFF

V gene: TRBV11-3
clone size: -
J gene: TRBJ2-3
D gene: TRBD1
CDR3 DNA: TGTGCCAGCAGCAAGGGACAGAGCACAGATACGCAGTATTTT
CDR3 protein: CASSKGQSTDTQYF

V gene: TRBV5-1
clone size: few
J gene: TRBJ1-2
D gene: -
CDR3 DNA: TGCGCCAGCAGACCATCGTGGGGGGGTAACTATGGCTACACCTTC
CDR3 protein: CASRPSWGGNYGYTF

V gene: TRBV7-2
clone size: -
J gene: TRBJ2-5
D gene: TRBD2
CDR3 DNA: TGTGCCAGCAGCCCCCGTCAAGTAGCGGGGGGGCCGGCGGAGACCCAGTACTTC
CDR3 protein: CASSPRQVAGGPAETQYF

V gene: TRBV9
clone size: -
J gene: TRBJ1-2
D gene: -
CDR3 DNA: TGTGCCAGCAGCCCTCGGAACAGGGAGGGTGGCTACACCTTC
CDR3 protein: CASSPRNREGGYTF

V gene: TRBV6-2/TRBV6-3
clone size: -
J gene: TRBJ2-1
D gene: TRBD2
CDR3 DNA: TGTGCCAGCAGTTACTCGCGCGGTATAGCGGGGATCTCCTACAATGAGCAGTTCTTC
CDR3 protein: CASSYSRGIAGISYNEQFF

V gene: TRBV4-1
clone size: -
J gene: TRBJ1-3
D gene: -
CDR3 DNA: TGCGCCAGCACCCCCGGGGTCCAGCCCGGAAACACCATATATTTT
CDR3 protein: CASTPGVQPGNTIYF

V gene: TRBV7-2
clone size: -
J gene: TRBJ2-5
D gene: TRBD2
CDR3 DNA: TGTGCCAGCAGCTATGGACTAGGGGAGACCCAGTACTTC
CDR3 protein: CASSYGLGETQYF

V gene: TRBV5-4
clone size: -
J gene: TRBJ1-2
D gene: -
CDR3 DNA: TGTGCCAGCAGCGAGACAGTTAACTATGGCTACACCTTC
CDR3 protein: CASSETVNYGYTF

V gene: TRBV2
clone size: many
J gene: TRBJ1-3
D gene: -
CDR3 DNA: TGTGCCAGCAGCGCAGGGTTGGAGCGCACCATATATTTT
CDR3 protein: CASSAGLERTIYF

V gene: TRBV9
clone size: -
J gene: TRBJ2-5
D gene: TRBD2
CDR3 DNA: TGTGCCAGCAGCGTAGGGACTAGCGGGACATTCCAAGAGACCCAGTACTTC
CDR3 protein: CASSVGTSGTFQETQYF

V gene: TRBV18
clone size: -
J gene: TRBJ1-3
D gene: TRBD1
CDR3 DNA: TGTGCCAGCTCTCCAGGACAGGCCCGGACCCCTGGAAACACCATATATTTT
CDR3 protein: CASSPGQARTPGNTIYF

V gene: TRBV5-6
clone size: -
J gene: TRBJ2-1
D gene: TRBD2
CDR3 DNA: TGTGCCAGCAGCTTTGGCCTGAGCGGGGGGGCGAATGAGCAGTTCTTC
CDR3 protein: CASSFGLSGGANEQFF

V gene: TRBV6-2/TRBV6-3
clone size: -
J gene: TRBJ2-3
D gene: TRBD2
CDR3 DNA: TGTGCCAGCAGTTACGGACTAGCGACAGATACGCAGTATTTT
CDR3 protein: CASSYGLATDTQYF

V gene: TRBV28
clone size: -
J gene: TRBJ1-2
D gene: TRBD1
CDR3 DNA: TGTGCCAGCAGAGTGGACAGGTTCGATGGCTACACCTTC
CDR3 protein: CASRVDRFDGYTF

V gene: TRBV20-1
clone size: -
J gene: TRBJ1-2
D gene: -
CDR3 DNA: TGCAGTGCCGGCGGGGGATATGGCTACACCTTC
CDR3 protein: CSAGGGYGYTF

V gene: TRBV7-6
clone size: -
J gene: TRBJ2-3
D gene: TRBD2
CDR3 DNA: TGTGCCAGCAGCCTAGGCGGGGGGGCCGCAGATACGCAGTATTTT
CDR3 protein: CASSLGGGAADTQYF

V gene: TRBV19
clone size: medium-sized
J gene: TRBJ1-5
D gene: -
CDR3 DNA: TGTGCCAGTAAAGCCTCCACGGATCAGCCCCAGCATTTT
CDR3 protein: CASKASTDQPQHF

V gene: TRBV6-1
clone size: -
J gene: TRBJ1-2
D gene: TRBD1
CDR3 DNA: TGTGCCAGCATCGAGAACAGGGGGTCTTCGGATGGCTACACCTTC
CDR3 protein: CASIENRGSSDGYTF

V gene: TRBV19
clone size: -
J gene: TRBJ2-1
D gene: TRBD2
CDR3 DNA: TGTGCCAGTAGCCGGACTAGCGGGGGACAGAATGAGCAGTTCTTC
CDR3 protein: CASSRTSGGQNEQFF

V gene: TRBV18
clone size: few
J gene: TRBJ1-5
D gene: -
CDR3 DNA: TGTGCCAGCTCACCCCTGGGGGGGAATCAGCCCCAGCATTTT
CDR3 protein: CASSPLGGNQPQHF

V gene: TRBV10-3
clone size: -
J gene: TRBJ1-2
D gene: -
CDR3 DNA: TGTGCCATCAGCGAAATGGACACGAACTATGGCTACACCTTC
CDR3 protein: CAISEMDTNYGYTF

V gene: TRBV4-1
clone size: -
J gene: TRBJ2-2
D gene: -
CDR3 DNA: TGCGCCAGCAGGCGACGCGAACAGGGATTGGCCGGGGAGCTGTTTTTT
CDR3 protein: CASRRREQGLAGELFF

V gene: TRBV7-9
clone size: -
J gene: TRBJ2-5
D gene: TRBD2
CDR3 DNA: TGTGCCAGCAGCTTAGCAGCGGGGGGAGGTGAGACCCAGTACTTC
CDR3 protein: CASSLAAGGGETQYF

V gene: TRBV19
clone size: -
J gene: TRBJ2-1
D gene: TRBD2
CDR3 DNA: TGTGCCAGTAGTAAGGGACTAGCGGGGGGGGCCGAGCAGTTCTTC
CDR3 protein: CASSKGLAGGAEQFF

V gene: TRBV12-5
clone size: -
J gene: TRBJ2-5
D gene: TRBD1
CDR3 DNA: TGTGCTAGTGGTCATAAGACAGGGGGAGAGACCCAGTACTTC
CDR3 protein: CASGHKTGGETQYF

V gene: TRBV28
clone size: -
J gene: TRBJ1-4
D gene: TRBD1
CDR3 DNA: TGTGCCAGCAGTCTGCCCGGGACAGCTAATGAAAAACTGTTTTTT
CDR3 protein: CASSLPGTANEKLFF

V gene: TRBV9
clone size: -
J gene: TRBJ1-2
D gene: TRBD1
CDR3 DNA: TGTGCCAGCAGTATAACCGGGACAGCAAACTATGGCTACACCTTC
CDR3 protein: CASSITGTANYGYTF

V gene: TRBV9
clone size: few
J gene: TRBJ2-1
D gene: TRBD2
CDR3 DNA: TGTGCCAGCAGCCTAGGACTAGCGGACCTCAATGAGCAGTTCTTC
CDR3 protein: CASSLGLADLNEQFF

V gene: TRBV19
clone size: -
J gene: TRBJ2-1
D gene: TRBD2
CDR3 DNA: TGTGCCAGTAGGAATATAGCGGGGGGGCCGTCGTATGAGCAGTTCTTC
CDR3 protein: CASRNIAGGPSYEQFF

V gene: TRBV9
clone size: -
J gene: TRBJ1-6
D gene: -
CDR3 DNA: TGTGCCAGCAGCGTCTTCCAGGAATATTCACCCCTCCACTTT
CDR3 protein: CASSVFQEYSPLHF

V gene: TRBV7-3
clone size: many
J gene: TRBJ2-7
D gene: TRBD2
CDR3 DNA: TGTGCCAGCAGCTTAGCGGGGGGCGGCGAGCAGTACTTC
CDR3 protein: CASSLAGGGEQYF

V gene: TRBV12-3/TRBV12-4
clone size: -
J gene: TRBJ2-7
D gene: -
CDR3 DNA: TGTGCCAGCAGCCGGACATCCTCCTACGAGCAGTACTTC
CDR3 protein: CASSRTSSYEQYF

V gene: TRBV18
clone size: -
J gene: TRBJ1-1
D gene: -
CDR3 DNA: TGTGCCAGCTCACCCTCAGGGGTGAACACTGAAGCTTTCTTT
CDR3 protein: CASSPSGVNTEAFF

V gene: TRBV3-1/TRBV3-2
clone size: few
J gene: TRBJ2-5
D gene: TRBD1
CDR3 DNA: TGTGCCAGCAGCCAAGATTCAGGGGGTGGGGAGACCCAGTACTTC
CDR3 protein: CASSQDSGGGETQYF

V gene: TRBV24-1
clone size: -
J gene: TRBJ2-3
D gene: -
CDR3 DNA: TGTGCCACCGCGCGCGGGGGCACAGATACGCAGTATTTT
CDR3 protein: CATARGGTDTQYF

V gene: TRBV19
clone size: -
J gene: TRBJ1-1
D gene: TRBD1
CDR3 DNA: TGTGCCAGTAGGCGAAATGGGGACAGACTGAACACTGAAGCTTTCTTT
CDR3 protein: CASRRNGDRLNTEAFF

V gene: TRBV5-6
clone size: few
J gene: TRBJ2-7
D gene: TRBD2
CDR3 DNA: TGTGCCAGCAGCTTATTAGGGAGGGACTACGAGCAGTACTTC
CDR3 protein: CASSLLGRDYEQYF

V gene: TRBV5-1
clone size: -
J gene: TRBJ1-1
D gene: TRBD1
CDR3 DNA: TGCGCCAGCAGCGAATCACCGGGACAGATGTTGAAGGCTTTCTTT
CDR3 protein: CASSESPGQMLKAFF

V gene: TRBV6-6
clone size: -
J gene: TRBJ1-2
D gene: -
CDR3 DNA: TGTGCCAGCAGTTACTGGTCGGATGGCTACACCTTC
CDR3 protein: CASSYWSDGYTF